The present T cell receptor beta chain was sequenced within a study of cytomegalovirus exposure and HLA in healthy donors. The CDR3 has 16 residues. The trim removed 1 base at V and 2 bases at J, leaving 6 bases unmatched. Germline values: CDR1 PRHDT, CDR2 FYEKMQ (reference sequence). The PCR contained 60 Vbeta and 13 Jbeta primers. TCRdb's table, derived via immunoSEQ multiplex PCR, lists solely in-frame clones and lacks some. Altogether 160,000 or so clones are present, less than 90% being singletons, with the ten largest covering under 1.1%. The source is a man younger than 45 in good health and CMV-seronegative. The rearrangement uses TRBV13 and TRBJ2-3; 7 positions agree with TRBD2. Specimen: PBMCs. Written as DNA, the CDR3 is TGTGCCAGCAGCTTAGTCGAAGCGGGGTTCACAGATACGCAGTATTTT. Amino acids: CASSLVEAGFTDTQYF. Combining the CDR3 with reference TRBV13 and TRBJ2-3 gives the whole variable domain AAGVIQSPRHLIKEKRETATLKCYPIPRHDTVYWYQQGPGQDPQFLISFYEKMQSDKGSIPDRFSAQQFSDYHSELNMSSLELGDSALYFCASSLVEAGFTDTQYFGPGTRLTVL.